Reported below is one T cell receptor beta chain. Its antigen is currently unknown. The record originates from a study of regulatory T cells in long-lasting Graves disease. Study-wide results and caveats: Persistent disease preferred TRBV28, TRBJ1-2 and TRBJ2-5; new disease, TRBV20-1 and TRBJ2-1. Possibly, accuracy suffered from the small sample size.

Construction of the TCR beta libraries employed iRepertoire HTBI primers in conjunction with Arm-PCR of CDR3 regions. TCRdb re-analysed the multiplex PCR reads in MiXCR, keeping a single row per CDR3 protein. The data hold 600,000 to 800,000 distinct CDR3 sequences, with around 30% observed a single time. CDR1 and CDR2 (germline): SNHLY, FYNNEI. The CDR3 is made up of 13 amino acids. The V gene lost 7 bases and the J gene lost 4 bases, with 13 bases spanning the gap. Time point here: persistent/refractory GD, antithyroid drugs over 5 years with positive TRAb. Following extraction of RNA from PBMCs, that RNA was used to make the TCR library. An endocrinology unit in Xi'an, China, supplied the patients. Approximately 10-milliliter peripheral blood samples went into EDTA tubes.

The sequence was collected from a female donor with Graves disease. The chain couples TRBV2 to TRBJ1-2; D gene unclear. This specimen consisted of peripheral blood mononuclear cells (PBMCs), obtained when the disease was refractory, from a patient treated with antithyroid drugs. CDR3 coding DNA: TGTGCCAGCATAGTGAGGGCAGGCTATGGCTACACCTTC. Encoded protein: CASIVRAGYGYTF.